The 23 T cell receptor beta chains in this list originate from one sample, sequenced in a study of CD8+ T cells in alopecia areata. Once RNA had been extracted, it was reverse transcribed into cDNA to act as the sequencing template. Here immunoSEQ multiplex PCR was the method, and the copy in TCRdb shows in-frame clones only, minus some. Of approximately 130,000 clones listed, roughly 50% are singletons. Sequenced material: NKG2D-low CD8+ T cells sorted from blood. These TCRs come from a human donor with alopecia areata.

The gene calls are TRBV27 and TRBJ1-2; TRBD1 is a possible D gene (5 bases). V lost 2 bases and J lost 2, with 9 bases in between. From germline, CDR1 is MNHEY and CDR2 SMNVEV (reference sequence). The CDR3 totals 14 residues. CDR3 loop: CASSLGHSNYGYTF. In nucleotides, the CDR3 is TGTGCCAGCAGTTTAGGACACTCCAACTATGGCTACACCTTC.

This clone was found a few times. V and J are TRBV28 and TRBJ2-7; 8 bases line up with TRBD2. This CDR3 has 16 amino acids. Losses at the gene ends were 6 bases for V and 4 bases for J; bases not matched to a gene: 14. Looked up from germline, CDR1 is MDHEN and CDR2 is SYDVKM. The CDR3 DNA reads as TGTGCCAGCAGAAGGCCCACTAGCGGAGACATTTACGAGCAGTACTTC. This translates into CASRRPTSGDIYEQYF. Full variable domain (outside the CDR3, taken from reference TRBV28 and TRBJ2-7): DVKVTQSSRYLVKRTGEKVFLECVQDMDHENMFWYRQDPGLGLRLIYFSYDVKMKEKGDIPEGYSVSREKKERFSLILESASTNQTSMYLCASRRPTSGDIYEQYFGPGTRLTVT.

The V and J genes are TRBV6-6 and TRBJ2-7, with 7 bases lining up with TRBD1. After removal of 6 bases from V and 5 bases from J, the junction contained 4 bases not matched to a gene. This CDR3 has 12 amino acids. CDR1 is MNHNY, CDR2 SVGAGI, per germline (reference sequence). In nucleotides, the CDR3 is TGTGCCAGCAGCCACACAGGGGACGAGCAGTACTTC. Translation: CASSHTGDEQYF.

This clone was counted only a few times. V and J are TRBV28 and TRBJ2-3; 10 nucleotides line up with TRBD2. Trimming took 6 bases from V and 5 from J; bases not matched to a gene: 8. Germline assignment: CDR1 MDHEN and CDR2 SYDVKM. This CDR3 region has 15 residues. The CDR3 sequence is CASSALLAGRDTQYF. In nucleotides, the CDR3 is TGTGCCAGCAGCGCCCTACTAGCGGGAAGAGATACGCAGTATTTT.

This clone was counted a few times. The chain joins TRBV29-1 to TRBJ2-5; 8 nucleotides match TRBD1. This CDR3 spans 15 amino acids. Germline loops: CDR1 SQVTM, CDR2 ANQGSEA. The V and J ends lost 0 bases and 3 bases, in that order; junction bases with no gene match: 6. CDR3 residues: CSVEDLTGQEETQYF. As DNA, the CDR3 is TGCAGCGTTGAAGACCTGACGGGACAGGAAGAGACCCAGTACTTC.

J is TRBJ2-1 and V is TRBV23-1; TRBD1 or TRBD2 may be the D gene (5 bases each). TRBV23-1 is an ORF for which the function is uncertain. The CDR3 runs 16 residues. V shed 4 bases and J shed 6 bases, with 19 bases lying between them. In DNA, the CDR3 is TGCGCCAGCAGTCGGGACGGGGATCTCGTCTTCAATGAGCAGTTCTTC. It specifies CASSRDGDLVFNEQFF.

There are a few counts of this clone. CDR3 sequence (DNA): TGTGCCAGCAGTTCCGCGACCGAGGACAGCGCTTTCTTT. Its protein product is CASSSATEDSAFF. The V gene is TRBV27, the J gene TRBJ1-1, with D tentatively TRBD1 (6 bases). The V gene lost 4 bases and the J gene lost 11 bases, with 17 bases spanning the gap. The CDR3 has 13 residues. CDR1 and CDR2 from the germline V gene are MNHEY and SMNVEV (reference sequence).

The sample holds one count of this clone. The chain recombines TRBV29-1 with TRBJ1-1, with D uncertain. V dropped 0 bases and J dropped 7 bases, with 9 bases sitting between them. CDR1 and CDR2 from the germline V gene are SQVTM and ANQGSEA. The CDR3 sequence is 12 residues long. CDR3 amino acids: CSVEDPRGEAFF. CDR3 bases: TGCAGCGTTGAAGACCCGCGGGGTGAAGCTTTCTTT.

This rearrangement joins TRBV29-1 to TRBJ2-5; D call uncertain. The CDR3 covers 14 residues. Trimming pared 4 bases from V and 1 base from J, leaving 13 bases between. Per the germline V gene, CDR1 is SQVTM and CDR2 is ANQGSEA. The CDR3 loop is CSVVYGRIQETQYF. CDR3 DNA: TGCAGCGTTGTGTATGGCAGAATCCAAGAGACCCAGTACTTC.

V gene TRBV11-2 combines with J gene TRBJ2-7; D unclear. V shed 0 bases and J shed 2 bases, with 14 bases lying between them. CDR1 and CDR2 from the germline V gene are SGHAT and FQNNGV. The CDR3 loop spans 16 amino acids. This chain's CDR3 is CASSLEAPPSAYEQYF. The CDR3 region has the DNA TGTGCCAGCAGCTTAGAAGCCCCCCCCTCAGCCTACGAGCAGTACTTC. Filled out from reference TRBV11-2 and TRBJ2-7, the complete variable domain reads EAGVAQSPRYKIIEKRQSVAFWCNPISGHATLYWYQQILGQGPKLLIQFQNNGVVDDSQLPKDRFSAERLKGVDSTLKIQPAKLEDSAVYLCASSLEAPPSAYEQYFGPGTRLTVT.

This clone was counted between two and nine times. The CDR3 DNA follows: TGCAGCGTTGCTGGGGCAGGGGGCTTCTCTGAAGCTTTCTTT. The encoded protein is CSVAGAGGFSEAFF. The rearrangement links TRBV29-1 to TRBJ1-1, with TRBD1 matching over 8 bases. The CDR3 consists of 14 residues. CDR1 and CDR2 from the germline V gene are SQVTM and ANQGSEA. J gave up 6 bases and V 4 bases, and 10 bases lay outside the gene matches.

The genes are TRBV29-1 and TRBJ2-7, with 11 bases matching TRBD1. CDR1 and CDR2 from the germline V gene are SQVTM and ANQGSEA. V was clipped by 8 bases and J by 7 bases; unmatched bases: 10. This CDR3 is 13 amino acids long. The CDR3 region has the DNA TGCAGCACCCCAGGACAGGGGGCGGGGGAGCAGTACTTC. It translates to CSTPGQGAGEQYF.

The chain combines TRBV10-3 with TRBJ2-5; the D is unclear. Deletions cut 11 bases from V and 2 bases from J, with 12 bases between. The CDR3 is 12 amino acids. Germline V gene lookup returns CDR1 ENHRY and CDR2 SYGVKD. In DNA form, the CDR3 reads TGTGCCTCCCAGCAACCTCAAGAGACCCAGTACTTC. It codes for CASQQPQETQYF.

This clone was counted a few times. J is TRBJ2-1 and V is TRBV29-1; 10 bases line up with TRBD2. The CDR3 runs to 14 residues. CDR1 and CDR2 (germline): SQVTM, ANQGSEA. V was clipped by 8 bases and J by 5 bases; unmatched bases: 9. In DNA, the CDR3 is TGCAGCACCATCCCCGGGACTAGCGACAATGAGCAGTTCTTC. This encodes CSTIPGTSDNEQFF.

The rearrangement uses TRBV11-2 and TRBJ2-3, with D hard to call. This CDR3 contains 15 residues. The germline V and J ends were trimmed by 5 bases and 7 bases, with 19 bases remaining between them. Germline V lookup: CDR1 SGHAT, CDR2 FQNNGV. For the CDR3, the DNA is TGTGCCAGCAGCAACCCGATGGCCCTCGAAAATACGCAGTATTTT. Its protein is CASSNPMALENTQYF.

The V call is TRBV2, the J call TRBJ1-1, with D possibly matching TRBD1 (6 bases). Germline V CDR1 and CDR2: SNHLY, FYNNEI. V lost 0 bases and J lost 6, with 11 bases in between. The CDR3 loop spans 14 amino acids. CDR3 residues: CASSEAQGWPEAFF. Written as DNA, the CDR3 is TGTGCCAGCAGTGAAGCTCAGGGGTGGCCTGAAGCTTTCTTT.

This chain connects TRBV5-1 to TRBJ1-4; D is uncertain. Trimming pared 0 bases from V and 8 bases from J, leaving 14 bases between. This CDR3 comprises 15 residues. CDR1 is SGHRS and CDR2 is YFSETQ in the germline V gene. CDR3 in amino acids: CASSLGSGVDEKLFF. DNA for the CDR3: TGCGCCAGCAGCTTGGGGTCCGGGGTTGACGAAAAACTGTTTTTT.

The rearrangement uses TRBV30 and TRBJ2-1; maybe TRBD1 (6 bases). The CDR3 consists of 12 residues. Germline CDR1 and CDR2: GTSNPN and SVGIG (reference sequence). V shed 5 bases and J shed 4 bases, with 9 bases lying between them. The CDR3: CAWGQSYNEQFF. The CDR3, as DNA: TGTGCCTGGGGACAGTCTTACAATGAGCAGTTCTTC.

There are a few counts of this clone. J is TRBJ2-5 and V is TRBV5-1, with D perhaps matching TRBD2 (6 bases). V lost 2 bases to trimming and J lost 8 bases, with 16 bases between them. The CDR3 totals 14 residues. Looked up from germline, CDR1 is SGHRS and CDR2 is YFSETQ. The CDR3 DNA follows: TGCGCCAGCAGCTTTTTCGGGGAGGATGGTACCCAGTACTTC. This encodes CASSFFGEDGTQYF.

This clone came up a few times. V gene TRBV23-1 combines with J gene TRBJ2-3; D call uncertain. TRBV23-1 is noted as an ORF with a role that remains uncertain. The CDR3 consists of 12 residues. The ends were cut back, 0 bases at V and 6 bases at J, with 4 bases in the middle. The DNA for the CDR3 is TGCGCCAGCAGTCAATCGCGGGATACGCAGTATTTT. Its protein product is CASSQSRDTQYF.

This chain connects TRBV5-6 to TRBJ2-7; TRBD2 is a possible D gene (6 bases). Germline V gives CDR1 SGHDT, CDR2 YYEEEE. V was pared by 1 base and J by 6 bases, with 11 bases between. The CDR3 contains 13 residues. CDR3 sequence: CASSLRDLTEQYF. As DNA, the CDR3 is TGTGCCAGCAGCTTGCGGGACTTAACCGAGCAGTACTTC.

The genes are TRBV4-3 and TRBJ2-2; D remains ambiguous. In germline, CDR1 is LGHNA, CDR2 YSLEER. With 1 base removed from V and 1 base from J, the gap between germline ends came to 13 bases. This CDR3 is 17 amino acids long. CDR3 sequence: CASSQVKGRLNTGELFF. The CDR3 DNA reads TGCGCCAGCAGCCAAGTCAAAGGGCGGTTGAACACCGGGGAGCTGTTTTTT.

CDR3 nucleotides: TGCAGCGTTGTTGCTCTTGAGCAGTTCTTC. It specifies CSVVALEQFF. The chain recombines TRBV29-1 with TRBJ2-1; D is unclear. The CDR3 has 10 amino acids. V was clipped by 4 bases and J by 9 bases, with 7 bases between them. The germline V gene has CDR1 SQVTM and CDR2 ANQGSEA.